The sequence of this T cell receptor beta chain was determined in a study of cytomegalovirus exposure and HLA in healthy donors. General study results and limits: There were several of the most significant clusters that appeared linked to common viral pathogens in a later analysis. The CMV antigen specificity of a few CMV-associated chains was confirmed through in vitro analysis.

Donors likely had unrecorded immune exposures despite being nominally healthy when sampled. Comment on this clone: Its antigen is undetermined.

This CDR3 spans 13 amino acids. V dropped 5 bases and J dropped 4 bases, with 9 bases sitting between them. The germline V gene encodes CDR1 SGHVS and CDR2 FNYEAQ. Both 60 Vbeta primers and 13 Jbeta primers went into the PCR. Produced via immunoSEQ multiplex PCR; TCRdb's table is partial and in-frame only. The repertoire consists of 180,000 or so clones, with 80% to 90% occurring once and the leading ten covering approximately 0.8%. Material: PBMCs. V gene TRBV7-6 combines with J gene TRBJ2-4, with unresolved D. The receptor was isolated from a woman under 30 in good health and CMV-seronegative. CDR3 bases: TGTGCCAGCAGCATCACAGAGAAAAACATTCAGTACTTC. Its translation: CASSITEKNIQYF.